These T cell receptor beta chains were read from a single sample in a study of T-cell memory formation after mild COVID-19. TCRdb re-called the 5' RACE reads with MiXCR, one entry per CDR3 protein. The sample has more than 250,000 distinct CDR3 sequences, under 20% seen once. The sequenced material came from PBMCs or a T cell subset sorted from them (not recorded which). These receptors were collected from a man aged 18 to 35 who had mild COVID-19 (a few samples of this study predate the infection). Cell type and time point are not known. The CDR3 runs from the conserved cysteine through the conserved F or W. The D gene is left open where the match is weak. Only some rows state a clone size, as once, few, many or a class for expanded clones.

j_gene,v_gene,abundance,d_gene,CDR3nt,CDR3aa
TRBJ1-1,TRBV18,NA,NA,TGTGCCAGCGCTGGGGCAGAAAACACTGAAGCTTTCTTT,CASAGAENTEAFF
TRBJ2-3,TRBV7-9,NA,NA,TGTGCCAGGGGGGGACCTGAAGATACGCAGTATTTT,CARGGPEDTQYF
TRBJ1-2,TRBV19,NA,NA,TGTGCCAGTAGCTCGTCGTATGCAGGAAACTATGGCTACACCTTC,CASSSSYAGNYGYTF
TRBJ2-1,TRBV6-2/TRBV6-3,NA,NA,TGTGCCAGCAGTTCCCCGCTGTTCACCTCCTACAATGAGCAGTTCTTC,CASSSPLFTSYNEQFF
TRBJ2-5,TRBV29-1,few,NA,TGCAGCGTGGAGGTAACCTATGAGACCCAGTACTTC,CSVEVTYETQYF
TRBJ2-3,TRBV7-3,few,TRBD2,TGTGCCAGCAGCTCCGGACTAGATGGGGATACGCAGTATTTT,CASSSGLDGDTQYF
TRBJ2-3,TRBV7-2,NA,NA,TGTGCCAGCAGACTAGGGTCGGGGACAGATACGCAGTATTTT,CASRLGSGTDTQYF
TRBJ2-2,TRBV4-2,many,NA,TGTGCCAGCAGCCAAGACAGGATTGCCGGGGAGCTGTTTTTT,CASSQDRIAGELFF
TRBJ2-5,TRBV7-9,many,NA,TGTGCCAGCAGCTTAGAAGGGAGACAAGAGACCCAGTACTTC,CASSLEGRQETQYF
TRBJ2-7,TRBV6-2/TRBV6-3,few,TRBD1,TGTGCCAGCAGACGCCAGGGGGCCGTCGGGTACGAGCAGTACTTC,CASRRQGAVGYEQYF
TRBJ2-5,TRBV7-9,NA,NA,TGTGCCAGCAGCTTTCCCGGGAAGAGGACCCAGTACTTC,CASSFPGKRTQYF
TRBJ2-4,TRBV10-2,NA,NA,TGCGCCAGCACCGACAGGAGGTCCATTCAGTACTTC,CASTDRRSIQYF
TRBJ2-3,TRBV5-1,few,TRBD2,TGCGCCAGCAGCCTATTTAGCGGGGGTACAGATACGCAGTATTTT,CASSLFSGGTDTQYF
TRBJ2-6,TRBV6-5,NA,NA,TGTGCCAGCAGTTACTCGTGGGGTACTAGTGGGGCCAACGTCCTGACTTTC,CASSYSWGTSGANVLTF
TRBJ2-2,TRBV20-1,few,NA,TGCAGTGCTAGAGTTTTCCCGGTCGGGGCTGGCGGGGAGCTGTTTTTT,CSARVFPVGAGGELFF
TRBJ2-3,TRBV20-1,few,NA,TGCAGTGCCGCCTCTAGCGGGGACAGGACAGATACGCAGTATTTT,CSAASSGDRTDTQYF
TRBJ2-3,TRBV7-2,few,NA,TGTGCCAGCAGCTCGCCCACCCCGGGGTACACAGATACGCAGTATTTT,CASSSPTPGYTDTQYF
TRBJ1-1,TRBV4-3,NA,NA,TGCGCCAGCAGCCAAGGGCACCTCCGAACTGAAGCTTTCTTT,CASSQGHLRTEAFF
TRBJ2-1,TRBV24-1,few,TRBD1,TGTGCCACCAGTGATTATGGGACAGGGCAGTTCTTC,CATSDYGTGQFF
TRBJ1-1,TRBV19,few,NA,TGTGCCAGTAGCGAAGGGGGGAGCACTGAAGCTTTCTTT,CASSEGGSTEAFF
TRBJ1-1,TRBV5-1,few,NA,TGCGCCAGCAGTACGGGGGGTGAAGCTTTCTTT,CASSTGGEAFF
TRBJ1-2,TRBV6-6,few,TRBD1,TGTGCCAGCAGTTACACAGCAGGGGGCTATGGCTACACCTTC,CASSYTAGGYGYTF
TRBJ2-5,TRBV2,many,TRBD1,TGTGCCAGCAGAACCGGGACAGGGGGCGTGGAGACCCAGTACTTC,CASRTGTGGVETQYF
TRBJ1-1,TRBV7-3,NA,NA,TGTGCCAGCAGCTTCGGGGGGGGCCTGAACACTGAAGCTTTCTTT,CASSFGGGLNTEAFF